This T cell receptor beta chain was retrieved from a study of memory B cells and T cells in multiple sclerosis. Whole-study results and caveats: Clone-set sizes differed between compartments, so shared clonotype counts needed normalization.

Germline V lookup: CDR1 SEHNR, CDR2 FQNEAQ (reference sequence). The CDR3 spans 13 residues. The V end was cut by 3 bases, the J end by 0 bases, with 4 bases between. TCRdb's copy holds only in-frame clones and misses some; the assay was immunoSEQ multiplex PCR. The sample lists around 50,000 clones; roughly 82% were seen once. Worth noting for this clone: Its specificity is unknown.

Stimulus-free culture yielded autoproliferating CFSE-dim and non-proliferating CFSE-high T cells, each sequenced separately. Roughly 5.2x10^7 CFSE-labeled PBMCs were cultured 6 to 7 days unstimulated, then replicate wells were pooled. CFSE at around 0.51 uM labeled the PBMCs, which were then cultured unstimulated. This sequence originates from a human donor with multiple sclerosis. The sample consisted of PBMCs from blood kept in culture. The chain combines TRBV7-9 with TRBJ2-3; D uncertain. Written as DNA, the CDR3 is TGTGCCAGCAGCTTTCCTAGCACAGATACGCAGTATTTT. This encodes CASSFPSTDTQYF.